These 30 T cell receptor beta chains were sequenced from one sample in a study of OX40 agonist ivuxolimab in advanced cancers. Measured with immunoSEQ multiplex PCR; TCRdb has only the in-frame clones, and not every one. The sample includes just over 50,000 clones, over 65% seen only once; the top ten take roughly 2%. This specimen was CD4+ or CD8+ T cells sorted from blood, taken in a trial of the OX40 agonist ivuxolimab. Receptors were obtained from an adult with an advanced solid tumor such as melanoma, head and neck, liver or kidney cancer.

V is TRBV5-1 and J is TRBJ1-1; D call uncertain. V was pared by 5 bases and J by 1 base, with 6 bases between. The CDR3 runs to 12 residues. Germline V lookup: CDR1 SGHRS, CDR2 YFSETQ. For the CDR3, the DNA is TGCGCCAGCAGGGAGGGGAACACTGAAGCTTTCTTT. As protein: CASREGNTEAFF.

This clone was counted a few times. The V call is TRBV28, the J call TRBJ1-2; D unclear. Germline V gene sequence: CDR1 MDHEN, CDR2 SYDVKM. Trimming shortened V by 1 base and J by 10 bases, and 19 bases separated the two germline ends. The CDR3 contains 15 residues. CDR3 DNA: TGTGCCAGCAGTTTATCATTTGGGTCAGCTATGATCTACACCTTC. Its translation is CASSLSFGSAMIYTF.

The J gene is TRBJ1-5, the V gene TRBV19, with 8 bases identical to TRBD1. The CDR3 has 16 residues. The V and J ends lost 4 bases and 2 bases, in that order; junction bases with no gene match: 7. The germline V gene has CDR1 LNHDA and CDR2 SQIVND (reference sequence). The CDR3 reads CASSTLGQGGNQPQHF. For the CDR3, the DNA is TGTGCCAGTAGTACCTTAGGACAGGGAGGCAATCAGCCCCAGCATTTT. Full variable domain (remainder filled in from reference TRBV19 and TRBJ1-5): DGGITQSPKYLFRKEGQNVTLSCEQNLNHDAMYWYRQDPGQGLRLIYYSQIVNDFQKGDIAEGYSVSREKKESFPLTVTSAQKNPTAFYLCASSTLGQGGNQPQHFGDGTRLSIL.

This chain joins TRBV27 and TRBJ1-4; 8 bases agree with TRBD1. The CDR3 runs to 16 residues. The ends lost 5 bases at V and 6 bases at J; junction bases unmatched: 11. Germline V gene data show CDR1 as MNHEY and CDR2 as SMNVEV (reference sequence). The CDR3 loop is CASSPVGQGSHEKLFF. CDR3 DNA sequence: TGTGCCAGCAGTCCTGTTGGACAGGGCTCTCATGAAAAACTGTTTTTT.

This sequence joins TRBV7-9 and TRBJ2-7; TRBD1 agrees at 7 bases. Germline loops: CDR1 SEHNR, CDR2 FQNEAQ (reference sequence). V trimming: 5 bases; J trimming: 2 bases; junction bases outside the gene matches: 6. The CDR3 loop spans 14 amino acids. The CDR3 here is CASSRQGGAYEQYF. Written as DNA, the CDR3 is TGTGCCAGCAGCCGACAGGGTGGGGCCTACGAGCAGTACTTC.

This clone was seen only a few times. The rearrangement links TRBV4-1 to TRBJ1-6, with TRBD1 matching over 7 bases. This CDR3 has 17 residues. Germline V CDR1 and CDR2: MGHRA, YSYEKL. The trim removed 0 bases at V and 12 bases at J, leaving 14 bases unmatched. In nucleotides, the CDR3 is TGCGCCAGCAGCCAAGATCGCTCAGGGGCGCAGGGGGAACCCCTCCACTTT. It is translated as CASSQDRSGAQGEPLHF.

The rearrangement links TRBV19 to TRBJ2-1; maybe TRBD2 (5 bases). Trimming cost V 5 bases and J 2 bases, with 13 bases left between them. CDR1 LNHDA and CDR2 SQIVND come from the germline V gene (reference sequence). The CDR3 consists of 15 residues. CDR3 residues: CASSPSSGTYNEQFF. In nucleotides, the CDR3 is TGTGCCAGTAGTCCCTCTTCCGGGACCTACAATGAGCAGTTCTTC.

The V call is TRBV18, the J call TRBJ1-5; D is undetermined. In germline, CDR1 is KGHSH, CDR2 LQKENI. There are 15 residues in the CDR3. V dropped 6 bases and J dropped 1 base, with 13 bases sitting between them. CDR3 loop: CASSPQFSSNQPQHF. Here the CDR3 DNA reads TGTGCCAGCTCTCCCCAATTTTCAAGCAATCAGCCCCAGCATTTT.

The chain combines TRBV5-1 with TRBJ2-5, with D hard to call. The CDR3 covers 13 residues. CDR1 and CDR2 (germline): SGHRS, YFSETQ. Trimming took 1 base from V and 2 from J, leaving 6 bases between them. In nucleotides, the CDR3 is TGCGCCAGCAGCTTGCACGGTCAAGAGACCCAGTACTTC. Protein product: CASSLHGQETQYF.

The chain recombines TRBV19 with TRBJ1-5; 8 nucleotides agree with TRBD1. The V and J ends lost 6 bases and 4 bases, in that order; junction bases with no gene match: 8. The length of the CDR3 is 15 residues. Germline CDR1 reads LNHDA; CDR2 reads SQIVND (reference sequence). The CDR3 loop reads CASRALDRENQPQHF. The CDR3 DNA follows: TGTGCCAGTAGGGCTTTGGACAGGGAAAATCAGCCCCAGCATTTT.

The chain uses TRBV6-1 and TRBJ1-4; D not certain. From germline, CDR1 is MNHNS and CDR2 SASEGT. The CDR3 sequence is 15 residues long. V was shortened by 6 bases and J by 3 bases, with 14 bases between the two germline ends. CDR3 loop: CASSTEARSNEKLFF. CDR3 in DNA: TGTGCCAGCAGCACAGAGGCCAGGTCTAATGAAAAACTGTTTTTT.

V is TRBV6-1 and J is TRBJ1-2, with D maybe TRBD1 (6 bases). CDR1 MNHNS and CDR2 SASEGT come from the germline V gene. V was cut by 1 base and J by 2 bases, with 17 bases left in between. This CDR3 is 17 amino acids long. The CDR3 loop is CASSEDMRGAQNYGYTF. As DNA, the CDR3 is TGTGCCAGCAGTGAAGACATGAGGGGGGCACAGAACTATGGCTACACCTTC.

The rearrangement links TRBV7-8 to TRBJ1-1; possible D gene TRBD1, 6 bases. The germline V gene has CDR1 SGHVS and CDR2 FQNEAQ. V lost 3 bases and J lost 3, with 14 bases in between. This CDR3 comprises 15 residues. Here the CDR3 DNA reads TGTGCCAGCAGCTTTAGGACAGCCTCTTACACTGAAGCTTTCTTT. It translates to CASSFRTASYTEAFF.

This chain links TRBV6-5 with TRBJ2-7; D not resolved. The CDR3 consists of 15 residues. Between the trimmed V and J ends, which lost 2 bases and 1 base, there was a span of 12 bases. Germline assignment: CDR1 MNHEY and CDR2 SVGAGI. The CDR3 DNA follows: TGTGCCAGCAGTTACGGGAACCTTGGTTCCTACGAGCAGTACTTC. Its translation: CASSYGNLGSYEQYF.

The sample holds a few counts of this clone. The same CDR3 can be traced to other DNA sequences in this sample. The chain is built from TRBV7-3 and TRBJ2-6; D remains unclear. The germline V gene encodes CDR1 SGHTA and CDR2 FQGTGA. The CDR3 runs 14 residues. Trimming pared 5 bases from V and 0 bases from J, leaving 5 bases between. CDR3 loop: CASSRNSGANVLTF. The CDR3 nucleotides read TGTGCCAGCAGCCGCAACTCTGGGGCCAACGTCCTGACTTTC.

This chain links TRBV4-1 with TRBJ2-7; 8 bases map to TRBD1. This CDR3 is built from 15 residues. V lost 4 bases and J lost 4; bases outside the gene matches: 9. CDR1 and CDR2 (germline): MGHRA, YSYEKL. CDR3 DNA: TGCGCCAGCAGCCCCCCATCGCGGGACAGGTACGAGCAGTACTTC. It yields the protein CASSPPSRDRYEQYF.

The sample holds a few counts of this clone. The genes are TRBV4-1 and TRBJ1-3; the D is unclear. Trimming shortened V by 1 base and J by 4 bases, and 11 bases separated the two germline ends. The CDR3 contains 15 residues. The germline V gene has CDR1 MGHRA and CDR2 YSYEKL. Here the CDR3 DNA reads TGCGCCAGCAGCCAAGTTTTCGGGGTAGGAAACACCATATATTTT. Translating it yields CASSQVFGVGNTIYF.

The V gene is TRBV28, the J gene TRBJ1-3; D remains unclear. The CDR3 is 14 amino acids. The V gene's germline CDR1 is MDHEN and CDR2 SYDVKM. Trimming pared 6 bases from V and 0 bases from J, leaving 9 bases between. CDR3 protein: CASSRTVSGNTIYF. CDR3 nucleotide sequence: TGTGCCAGCAGCCGGACGGTCTCTGGAAACACCATATATTTT.

The chain uses TRBV7-8 and TRBJ1-1; D is possibly TRBD1 (5 bases). V was trimmed by 2 bases and J by 1 base, leaving 11 bases between them. The CDR3 has 15 residues. The germline gives CDR1 SGHVS, CDR2 FQNEAQ. This CDR3 is CASSLILGANTEAFF. In DNA form, the CDR3 reads TGTGCCAGCAGCTTAATTTTAGGGGCGAACACTGAAGCTTTCTTT.

The V call is TRBV5-1, the J call TRBJ2-2; 9 positions agree with TRBD2. This CDR3 contains 15 residues. Per germline, CDR1 SGHRS and CDR2 YFSETQ. Trimming took 2 bases from V and 6 from J; bases not matched to a gene: 5. The CDR3 region has the DNA TGCGCCAGCAGCTTTTCACTAGCGGGTGCCGGGGAGCTGTTTTTT. Translated: CASSFSLAGAGELFF.

The chain employs TRBV21-1 and TRBJ1-5. TRBV21-1 is a pseudogene. The CDR3 covers 15 residues. The chain's CDR3 is CASSPTGAPNQPQHF. CDR3 DNA sequence: TGTGCCAGCAGTCCTACGGGCGCCCCGAATCAGCCCCAGCATTTT.

This clone turned up a few times. The rearrangement links TRBV6-5 to TRBJ2-3; D uncertain. With 4 bases removed from V and 3 bases from J, the gap between germline ends came to 5 bases. CDR1 is MNHEY, CDR2 SVGAGI, per germline. The CDR3 sequence is 12 residues long. Here the CDR3 reads CASSSLTDTQYF. As DNA, the CDR3 is TGTGCCAGCAGTTCCTTAACAGATACGCAGTATTTT.

V gene TRBV4-1 combines with J gene TRBJ2-1; D is undetermined. The germline gives CDR1 MGHRA, CDR2 YSYEKL. The CDR3 loop spans 12 amino acids. The germline V and J ends were trimmed by 8 bases and 4 bases, with 9 bases remaining between them. CDR3 sequence: CASAGPYNEQFF. In nucleotides, the CDR3 is TGCGCCAGCGCCGGGCCATACAATGAGCAGTTCTTC.

This clone was detected only a few times. V usage is TRBV6-4 and J usage is TRBJ2-1; 7 nucleotides match TRBD2. This CDR3 is 13 amino acids long. Germline assignment: CDR1 MRHNA and CDR2 SNTAGT. V trimming: 3 bases; J trimming: 9 bases; junction bases outside the gene matches: 5. CDR3 DNA sequence: TGTGCCAGCAGTGAATCACTAGCGAGTGAGCAGTTCTTC. The encoded protein is CASSESLASEQFF.

The V gene is TRBV7-8, the J gene TRBJ2-1; 11 nucleotides align to TRBD2. The germline gives CDR1 SGHVS, CDR2 FQNEAQ. Trimming at V came to 1 base and at J to 12 bases, leaving 8 bases not matched to a gene. The CDR3 is 15 residues long. CDR3 coding DNA: TGTGCCAGCAGCTTAGACACTAGCGGGAGAACCGGGCAGTTCTTC. Its translation is CASSLDTSGRTGQFF. Filled out from reference TRBV7-8 and TRBJ2-1, the complete variable domain reads GAGVSQSPRYKVAKRGQDVALRCDPISGHVSLFWYQQALGQGPEFLTYFQNEAQLDKSGLPSDRFFAERPEGSVSTLKIQRTQQEDSAVYLCASSLDTSGRTGQFFGPGTRLTVL.

The chain employs TRBV28 and TRBJ1-2, with D tentatively TRBD1 (6 bases). Germline CDR1 reads MDHEN; CDR2 reads SYDVKM. The V end was cut by 1 base, the J end by 6 bases, with 21 bases between. This CDR3 region has 17 residues. CDR3 coding DNA: TGTGCCAGCAGTTTATCTCGGGGGGCCGGACAACTAGATGGCTACACCTTC. Its protein is CASSLSRGAGQLDGYTF.

The rearrangement links TRBV5-1 to TRBJ1-4; D gene uncertain. Germline CDR1 and CDR2: SGHRS and YFSETQ. The CDR3 totals 13 residues. V lost 0 bases to trimming and J lost 13 bases, with 13 bases between them. CDR3 sequence reads: CASSLAPYEPLFF. CDR3 nucleotide sequence: TGCGCCAGCAGCTTGGCCCCTTACGAGCCACTGTTTTTT.

The rearrangement uses TRBV9 and TRBJ2-7, with TRBD2 matching over 8 bases. The CDR3 covers 15 residues. V lost 0 bases, J lost 4 bases, and 6 bases stayed unmatched. Per the germline V gene, CDR1 is SGDLS and CDR2 is YYNGEE. Here the CDR3 reads CASSVADRGGYEQYF. The CDR3 bases are TGTGCCAGCAGCGTAGCTGACCGGGGGGGATACGAGCAGTACTTC.

This clone has a handful of counts. The chain couples TRBV2 to TRBJ2-7; 10 positions agree with TRBD2. The V gene's germline CDR1 is SNHLY and CDR2 FYNNEI. Trimming removed 9 bases from V and 6 bases from J; junction bases left unmatched: 14. The CDR3 runs to 15 residues. CDR3 loop: CASHGGSSGSLEQYF. The CDR3 DNA reads as TGTGCCAGTCACGGGGGGTCTAGCGGGAGTCTCGAGCAGTACTTC.

DNA for the CDR3: TGTGCCAGCAGTCCCCGGACAGGGTCCTACGAGCAGTACTTC. Its protein product is CASSPRTGSYEQYF. V usage is TRBV27 and J usage is TRBJ2-7, with 8 bases aligning to TRBD1. The J segment lost 1 base and the V segment lost 5 bases, leaving 4 bases of the junction unmatched. CDR3 length: 14 residues. Germline loops: CDR1 MNHEY, CDR2 SMNVEV (reference sequence).